This TCR beta chain was retrieved from a study of Ad26.COV2.S vaccination and SARS-CoV-2 variants. Germline V gene data show CDR1 as LGHDT and CDR2 as YNNKEL (reference sequence). Unmatched junction bases numbered 4, after V lost 1 base and J lost 4 bases. The CDR3 consists of 15 residues. The treatment: 15 to 20 received Ad26.COV2.S at low or high dose, single or two shots; a few received placebo; per-sample allocation not given. The samples were gathered on day 63 after the first injection of vaccine or placebo. The repertoire was sequenced with immunoSEQ multiplex PCR; TCRdb's copy has only in-frame clones and lacks some. This sample has approximately 480,000 clones, with approximately 90% found just once.

This receptor was identified in a person aged 18-65 years who received the Ad26.COV2.S COVID-19 vaccine or a placebo. The J gene is TRBJ2-1, the V gene TRBV3-1 (or the pseudogene TRBV3-2); 7 bases align to TRBD2. The starting material was peripheral blood, obtained in a trial of Ad26.COV2.S vaccine versus placebo. CDR3 in amino acids: CASSQVRSGYNEQFF. The CDR3 DNA reads as TGTGCCAGCAGCCAAGTCCGTAGCGGGTACAATGAGCAGTTCTTC.